The rows below give T cell receptor beta chains drawn from one sample of a study of blood T cell repertoires in COVID-19. Only in-frame clones appear in the TCRdb table, and some are missing; sequencing was by immunoSEQ multiplex PCR. The table shows under 200,000 clones, with around 89% occurring only once. The specimen sequenced was peripheral blood. These receptors all come from a middle-aged man with active or convalescent COVID-19. Both conserved end residues are part of each CDR3. The order of the fields is J gene, D gene, V gene, clone size, CDR3 DNA, CDR3 protein. The D gene is left open where the match is weak. Not every row has a clone size; where given, it reads once, few, many or a size class.

j_gene: TRBJ2-3
d_gene: -
v_gene: TRBV6-5
abundance: -
CDR3nt: TGTGCCACGGCGATCCGGGGATCGAGCACAGATACGCAGTATTTT
CDR3aa: CATAIRGSSTDTQYF

j_gene: TRBJ2-7
d_gene: -
v_gene: TRBV2
abundance: -
CDR3nt: TGTGCCAGCAAACCCAGGGGATCCTACGAGCAGTACTTC
CDR3aa: CASKPRGSYEQYF

j_gene: TRBJ1-4
d_gene: TRBD1
v_gene: TRBV28
abundance: -
CDR3nt: TGTGCCAGCAGTACCCGACAGGGGATACAAACTAATGAAAAACTGTTTTTT
CDR3aa: CASSTRQGIQTNEKLFF

j_gene: TRBJ2-6
d_gene: -
v_gene: TRBV19
abundance: -
CDR3nt: TGTGCCAGTAGTATAGTAAGGGGGGGCAGGTCTGGGGCCAACGTCCTGACTTTC
CDR3aa: CASSIVRGGRSGANVLTF

j_gene: TRBJ2-5
d_gene: -
v_gene: TRBV7-9
abundance: -
CDR3nt: TGTGCCAGCAGCTCCCGTAATTCAGGGTGGATTGGAGAGACCCAGTACTTC
CDR3aa: CASSSRNSGWIGETQYF

j_gene: TRBJ2-3
d_gene: TRBD2
v_gene: TRBV10-3
abundance: -
CDR3nt: TGTGCCATCAGTGAGATGGCTAGCGGGGGCCGGGGGACAGATACGCAGTATTTT
CDR3aa: CAISEMASGGRGTDTQYF

j_gene: TRBJ1-2
d_gene: -
v_gene: TRBV6-5
abundance: -
CDR3nt: TGTGCCAGCAGTTACAGTTTGCAGGGTGGTGGCTACACCTTC
CDR3aa: CASSYSLQGGGYTF

j_gene: TRBJ2-7
d_gene: TRBD1
v_gene: TRBV4-1
abundance: -
CDR3nt: TGCGCCAGCAGCCAACAGCCGGCCTCCGGGACAGTAACTTACGAGCAGTACTTC
CDR3aa: CASSQQPASGTVTYEQYF

j_gene: TRBJ1-3
d_gene: -
v_gene: TRBV19
abundance: -
CDR3nt: TGTGCCAGTTTCAAAGACAGGACTGCTGGAAACACCATATATTTT
CDR3aa: CASFKDRTAGNTIYF

j_gene: TRBJ2-2
d_gene: -
v_gene: TRBV9
abundance: -
CDR3nt: TGTGCCAGCAGCGCCGCCAGCGGCAACACCGGGGAGCTGTTTTTT
CDR3aa: CASSAASGNTGELFF

j_gene: TRBJ2-4
d_gene: -
v_gene: TRBV5-6
abundance: -
CDR3nt: TGTGCCAGCAGCTTGGCGGGACTAGCCAAAAACATTCAGTACTTC
CDR3aa: CASSLAGLAKNIQYF

j_gene: TRBJ1-5
d_gene: -
v_gene: TRBV29-1
abundance: few
CDR3nt: TGCAGCGTCCGTTGGGGGCCCAATCAGCCCCAGCATTTT
CDR3aa: CSVRWGPNQPQHF

j_gene: TRBJ1-4
d_gene: TRBD1
v_gene: TRBV2
abundance: -
CDR3nt: TGTGCCAGCAGTGTCCGACAGGGGGGTAATGAAAAACTGTTTTTT
CDR3aa: CASSVRQGGNEKLFF

j_gene: TRBJ2-7
d_gene: TRBD1
v_gene: TRBV27
abundance: -
CDR3nt: TGTGCCAGCAGTCTCCGGGACAGGGGGTACGAGCAGTACTTC
CDR3aa: CASSLRDRGYEQYF

j_gene: TRBJ1-3
d_gene: -
v_gene: TRBV10-3
abundance: -
CDR3nt: TGTGCCATCAGCCGACAGGATACAAACACCATATATTTT
CDR3aa: CAISRQDTNTIYF

j_gene: TRBJ1-2
d_gene: TRBD1
v_gene: TRBV6-2/TRBV6-3
abundance: -
CDR3nt: TGTGCCAGCAGTCCGGAGACAGGGCTCTATGGCTACACCTTC
CDR3aa: CASSPETGLYGYTF

j_gene: TRBJ2-5
d_gene: TRBD2
v_gene: TRBV4-3
abundance: -
CDR3nt: TGCGCCAGCAGCCAAGCTTACGGGTCCCGGGGGGAAGAGACCCAGTACTTC
CDR3aa: CASSQAYGSRGEETQYF

j_gene: TRBJ1-5
d_gene: -
v_gene: TRBV6-2/TRBV6-3
abundance: once
CDR3nt: TGTGCCAGCAGTTACGCCTCACTAACAGGAGATAGCAATCAGCCCCAGCATTTT
CDR3aa: CASSYASLTGDSNQPQHF

j_gene: TRBJ1-2
d_gene: TRBD1
v_gene: TRBV6-4
abundance: few
CDR3nt: TGTGCCAGCATCAATCTGGGACAGGGAAACTATGGCTACACCTTC
CDR3aa: CASINLGQGNYGYTF

j_gene: TRBJ2-1
d_gene: TRBD2
v_gene: TRBV14
abundance: -
CDR3nt: TGTGCCAGCAGCTCGAGACTAGCGGCCAACAATGAGCAGTTCTTC
CDR3aa: CASSSRLAANNEQFF

j_gene: TRBJ2-1
d_gene: -
v_gene: TRBV11-2
abundance: -
CDR3nt: TGTGCCAGCAGGAGGGGGGGGCTGGATGAGCAGTTCTTC
CDR3aa: CASRRGGLDEQFF

j_gene: TRBJ1-2
d_gene: -
v_gene: TRBV12-3/TRBV12-4
abundance: -
CDR3nt: TGTGCCAGCTCACAAGCCGGGGTGGGCTACACCTTC
CDR3aa: CASSQAGVGYTF

j_gene: TRBJ1-1
d_gene: -
v_gene: TRBV3-1/TRBV3-2
abundance: few
CDR3nt: TGTGCCAGCAGCCAAGGTCAGGGTGCCACTGAAGCTTTCTTT
CDR3aa: CASSQGQGATEAFF

j_gene: TRBJ2-7
d_gene: TRBD2
v_gene: TRBV6-5
abundance: -
CDR3nt: TGTGCCAGCGGGACTAGCGGCTACGAGCAGTACTTC
CDR3aa: CASGTSGYEQYF

j_gene: TRBJ2-3
d_gene: -
v_gene: TRBV5-1
abundance: -
CDR3nt: TGCGCCAGCAGCTTAACGGGAGATACGCAGTATTTT
CDR3aa: CASSLTGDTQYF

j_gene: TRBJ2-7
d_gene: -
v_gene: TRBV6-2/TRBV6-3
abundance: -
CDR3nt: TGTGCCAGCAGCTCAGGGGCCTTTTTCTACGAGCAGTACTTC
CDR3aa: CASSSGAFFYEQYF

j_gene: TRBJ1-6
d_gene: -
v_gene: TRBV19
abundance: -
CDR3nt: TGTGCCAGTAGGGACAGCACGAGGGTTGATAATTCACCCCTCCACTTT
CDR3aa: CASRDSTRVDNSPLHF

j_gene: TRBJ1-5
d_gene: -
v_gene: TRBV6-2/TRBV6-3
abundance: -
CDR3nt: TGTGCCAGCAGCGAAGCTGGTATCGGCATCGGGGGCAATCAGCCCCAGCATTTT
CDR3aa: CASSEAGIGIGGNQPQHF